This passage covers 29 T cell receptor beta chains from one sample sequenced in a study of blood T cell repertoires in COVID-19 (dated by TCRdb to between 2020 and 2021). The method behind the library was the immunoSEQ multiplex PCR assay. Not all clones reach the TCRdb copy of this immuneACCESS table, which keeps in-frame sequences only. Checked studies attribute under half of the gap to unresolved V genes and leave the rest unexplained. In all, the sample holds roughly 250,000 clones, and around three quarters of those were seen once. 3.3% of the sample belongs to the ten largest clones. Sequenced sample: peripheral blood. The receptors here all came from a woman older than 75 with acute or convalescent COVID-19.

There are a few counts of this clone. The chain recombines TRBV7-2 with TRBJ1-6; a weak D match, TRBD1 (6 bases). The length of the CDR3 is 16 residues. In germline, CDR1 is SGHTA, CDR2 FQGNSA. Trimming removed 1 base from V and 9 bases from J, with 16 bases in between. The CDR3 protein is CASSLGQVVVGSPLHF. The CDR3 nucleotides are TGTGCCAGCAGCTTAGGACAGGTTGTCGTAGGTTCACCCCTCCACTTT.

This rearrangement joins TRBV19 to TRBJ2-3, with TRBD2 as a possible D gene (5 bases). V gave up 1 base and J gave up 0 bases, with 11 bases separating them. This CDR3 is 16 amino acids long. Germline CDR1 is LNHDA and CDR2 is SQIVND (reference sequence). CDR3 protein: CASSIGLAVSTDTQYF. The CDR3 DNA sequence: TGTGCCAGTAGTATAGGGCTAGCAGTAAGCACAGATACGCAGTATTTT.

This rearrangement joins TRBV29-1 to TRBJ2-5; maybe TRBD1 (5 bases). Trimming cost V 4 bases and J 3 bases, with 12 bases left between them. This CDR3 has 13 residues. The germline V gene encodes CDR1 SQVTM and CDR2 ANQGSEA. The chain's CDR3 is CSVGGVREETQYF. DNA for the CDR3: TGCAGCGTTGGAGGTGTCAGGGAAGAGACCCAGTACTTC.

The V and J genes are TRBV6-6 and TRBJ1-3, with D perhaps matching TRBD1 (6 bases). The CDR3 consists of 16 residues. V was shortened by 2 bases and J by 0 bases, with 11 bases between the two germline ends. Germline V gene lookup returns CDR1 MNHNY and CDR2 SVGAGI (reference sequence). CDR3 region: CASSYTDSSSGNTIYF. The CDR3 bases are TGTGCCAGCAGTTACACGGACAGTAGCTCTGGAAACACCATATATTTT.

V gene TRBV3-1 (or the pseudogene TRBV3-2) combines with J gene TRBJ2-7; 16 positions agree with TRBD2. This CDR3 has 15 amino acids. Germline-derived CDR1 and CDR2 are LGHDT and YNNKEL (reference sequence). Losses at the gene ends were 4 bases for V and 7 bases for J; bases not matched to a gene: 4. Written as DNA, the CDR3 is TGTGCCAGCAGCCCTGGGACTAGCGGGAGGGTAGAGCAGTACTTC. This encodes CASSPGTSGRVEQYF.

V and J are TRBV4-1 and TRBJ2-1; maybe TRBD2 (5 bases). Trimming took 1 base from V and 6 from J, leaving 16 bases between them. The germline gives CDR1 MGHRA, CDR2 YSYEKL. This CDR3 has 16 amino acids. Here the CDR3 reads CASSQVLASLANEQFF. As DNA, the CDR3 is TGCGCCAGCAGCCAAGTTTTGGCTAGTCTAGCCAATGAGCAGTTCTTC.

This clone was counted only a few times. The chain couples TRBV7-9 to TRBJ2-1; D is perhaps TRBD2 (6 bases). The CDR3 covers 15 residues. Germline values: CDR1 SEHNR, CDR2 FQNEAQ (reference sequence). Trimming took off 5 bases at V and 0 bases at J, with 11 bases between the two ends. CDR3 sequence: CASSAGLFSYNEQFF. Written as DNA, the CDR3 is TGTGCCAGCAGCGCAGGACTATTCTCCTACAATGAGCAGTTCTTC.

CDR3 amino acids: CAWSVPGFEKLFF. The CDR3 nucleotides are TGTGCCTGGAGTGTACCCGGGTTCGAAAAACTGTTTTTT. This chain joins TRBV30 and TRBJ1-4; no firm D call. CDR3 length: 13 residues. Germline loops: CDR1 GTSNPN, CDR2 SVGIG (reference sequence). Between the trimmed V and J ends, which lost 0 bases and 8 bases, there was a span of 10 bases.

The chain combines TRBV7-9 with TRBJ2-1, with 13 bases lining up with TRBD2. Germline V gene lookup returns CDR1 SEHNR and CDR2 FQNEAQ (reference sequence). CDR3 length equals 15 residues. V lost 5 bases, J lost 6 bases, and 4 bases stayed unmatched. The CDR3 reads CASSRLAGGPNEQFF. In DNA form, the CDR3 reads TGTGCCAGCAGCCGACTAGCGGGGGGCCCCAATGAGCAGTTCTTC.

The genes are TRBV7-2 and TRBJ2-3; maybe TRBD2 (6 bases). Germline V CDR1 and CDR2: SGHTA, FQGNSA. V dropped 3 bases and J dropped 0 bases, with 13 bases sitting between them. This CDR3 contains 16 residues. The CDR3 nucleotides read TGTGCCAGCAGCTTCGCAGGGACTGCTAGCACAGATACGCAGTATTTT. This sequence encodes CASSFAGTASTDTQYF.

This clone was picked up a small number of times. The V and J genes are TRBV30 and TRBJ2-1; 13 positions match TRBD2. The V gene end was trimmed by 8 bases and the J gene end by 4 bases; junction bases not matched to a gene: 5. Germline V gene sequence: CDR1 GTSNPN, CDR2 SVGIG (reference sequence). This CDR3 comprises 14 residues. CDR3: CARTSGSGYNEQFF. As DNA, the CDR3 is TGTGCCCGGACTAGCGGGAGTGGGTACAATGAGCAGTTCTTC. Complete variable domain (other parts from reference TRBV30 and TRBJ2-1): SQTIHQWPATLVQPVGSPLSLECTVEGTSNPNLYWYRQAAGRGLQLLFYSVGIGQISSEVPQNLSASRPQDRQFILSSKKLLLSDSGFYLCARTSGSGYNEQFFGPGTRLTVL.

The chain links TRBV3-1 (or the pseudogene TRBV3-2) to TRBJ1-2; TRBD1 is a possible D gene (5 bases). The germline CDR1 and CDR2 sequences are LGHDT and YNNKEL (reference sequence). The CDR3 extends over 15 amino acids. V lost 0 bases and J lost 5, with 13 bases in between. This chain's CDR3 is CASSQELGRGYGYTF. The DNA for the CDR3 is TGTGCCAGCAGCCAAGAGTTAGGAAGGGGATATGGCTACACCTTC.

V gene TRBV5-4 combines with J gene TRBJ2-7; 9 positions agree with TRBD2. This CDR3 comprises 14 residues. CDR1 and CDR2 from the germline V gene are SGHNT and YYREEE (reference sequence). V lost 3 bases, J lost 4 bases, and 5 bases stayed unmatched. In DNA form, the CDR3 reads TGTGCCAGCAGCTCGGAGCGGGGGGAATACGAGCAGTACTTC. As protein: CASSSERGEYEQYF.

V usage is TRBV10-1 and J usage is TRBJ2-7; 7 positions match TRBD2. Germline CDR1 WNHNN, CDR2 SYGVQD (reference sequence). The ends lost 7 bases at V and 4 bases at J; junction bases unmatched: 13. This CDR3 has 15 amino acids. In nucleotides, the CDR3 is TGCGCCAGCACTACACTAGCGTCTAGTGTTTACGAGCAGTACTTC. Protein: CASTTLASSVYEQYF.

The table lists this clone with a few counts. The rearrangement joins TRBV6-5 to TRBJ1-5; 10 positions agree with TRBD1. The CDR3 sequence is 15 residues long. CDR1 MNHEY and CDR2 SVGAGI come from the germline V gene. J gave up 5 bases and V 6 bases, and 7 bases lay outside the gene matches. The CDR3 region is CASSAGTGDHQPQHF. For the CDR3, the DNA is TGTGCCAGCAGCGCCGGGACAGGGGACCATCAGCCCCAGCATTTT.

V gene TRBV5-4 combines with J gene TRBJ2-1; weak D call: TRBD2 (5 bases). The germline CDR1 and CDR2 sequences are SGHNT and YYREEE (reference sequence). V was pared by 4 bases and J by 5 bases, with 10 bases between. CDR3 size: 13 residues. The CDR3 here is CASSPGSNNEQFF. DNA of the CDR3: TGTGCCAGCAGCCCGGGGAGCAACAATGAGCAGTTCTTC.

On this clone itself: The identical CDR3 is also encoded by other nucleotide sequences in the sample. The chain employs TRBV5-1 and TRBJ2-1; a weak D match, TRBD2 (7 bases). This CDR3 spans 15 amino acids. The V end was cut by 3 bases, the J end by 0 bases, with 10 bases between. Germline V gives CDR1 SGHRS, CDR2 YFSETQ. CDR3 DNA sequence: TGCGCCAGCAGCTCGGGGGGCAGCTCCTACAATGAGCAGTTCTTC. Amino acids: CASSSGGSSYNEQFF.

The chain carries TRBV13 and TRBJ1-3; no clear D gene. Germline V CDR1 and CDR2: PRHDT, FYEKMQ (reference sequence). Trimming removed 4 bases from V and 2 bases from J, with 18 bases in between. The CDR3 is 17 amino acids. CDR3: CASSSLGMLGAGNTIYF. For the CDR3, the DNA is TGTGCCAGCAGCTCCCTCGGTATGTTGGGAGCTGGAAACACCATATATTTT. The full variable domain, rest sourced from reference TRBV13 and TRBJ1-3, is AAGVIQSPRHLIKEKRETATLKCYPIPRHDTVYWYQQGPGQDPQFLISFYEKMQSDKGSIPDRFSAQQFSDYHSELNMSSLELGDSALYFCASSSLGMLGAGNTIYFGEGSWLTVV.

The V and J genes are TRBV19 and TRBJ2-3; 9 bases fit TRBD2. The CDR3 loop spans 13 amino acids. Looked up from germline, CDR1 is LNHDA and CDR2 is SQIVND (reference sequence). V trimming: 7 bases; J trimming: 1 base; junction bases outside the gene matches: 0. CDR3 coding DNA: TGTGCCAGTAAGCGGGGGGGCACAGATACGCAGTATTTT. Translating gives CASKRGGTDTQYF.

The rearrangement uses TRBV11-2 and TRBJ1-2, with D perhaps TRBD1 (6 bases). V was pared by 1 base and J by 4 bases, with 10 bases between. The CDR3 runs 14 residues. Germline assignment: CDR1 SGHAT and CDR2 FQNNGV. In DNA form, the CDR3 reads TGTGCCAGCAGCTTAGGACAGGCCCGCTATGGCTACACCTTC. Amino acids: CASSLGQARYGYTF.

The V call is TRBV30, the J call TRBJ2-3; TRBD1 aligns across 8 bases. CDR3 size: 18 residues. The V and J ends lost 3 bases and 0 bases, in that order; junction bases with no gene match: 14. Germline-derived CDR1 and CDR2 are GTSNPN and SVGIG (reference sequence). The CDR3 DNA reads TGTGCCTGGAGGGACTCGACAGGGGACCATCTCAGCACAGATACGCAGTATTTT. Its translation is CAWRDSTGDHLSTDTQYF.

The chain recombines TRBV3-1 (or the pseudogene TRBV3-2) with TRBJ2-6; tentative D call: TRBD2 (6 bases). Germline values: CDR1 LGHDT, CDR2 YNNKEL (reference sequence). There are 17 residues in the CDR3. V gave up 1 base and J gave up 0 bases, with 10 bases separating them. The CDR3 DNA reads TGTGCCAGCAGCCAAGGGCAGGGAGGCTCTGGGGCCAACGTCCTGACTTTC. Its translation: CASSQGQGGSGANVLTF.

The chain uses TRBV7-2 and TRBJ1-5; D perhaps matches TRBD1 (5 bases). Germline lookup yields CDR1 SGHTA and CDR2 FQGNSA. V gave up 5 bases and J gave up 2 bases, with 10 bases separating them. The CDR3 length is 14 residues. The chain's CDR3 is CASSQGGGNQPQHF. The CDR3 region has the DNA TGTGCCAGCAGCCAGGGTGGAGGCAATCAGCCCCAGCATTTT.

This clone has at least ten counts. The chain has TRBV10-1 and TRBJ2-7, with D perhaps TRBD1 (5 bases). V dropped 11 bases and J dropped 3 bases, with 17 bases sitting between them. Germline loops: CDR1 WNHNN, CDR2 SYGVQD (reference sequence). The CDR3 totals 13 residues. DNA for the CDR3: TGCGCCGGCGCCGTGGGCAGGGACTACGAGCAGTACTTC. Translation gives CAGAVGRDYEQYF.

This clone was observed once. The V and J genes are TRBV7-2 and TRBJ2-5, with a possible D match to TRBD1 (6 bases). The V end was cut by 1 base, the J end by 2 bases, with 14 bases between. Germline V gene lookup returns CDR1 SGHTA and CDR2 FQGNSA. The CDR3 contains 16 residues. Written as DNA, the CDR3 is TGTGCCAGCAGCTTAGTAGTCGGTACAGGGCAAGAGACCCAGTACTTC. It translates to CASSLVVGTGQETQYF. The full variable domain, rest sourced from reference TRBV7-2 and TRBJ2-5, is GAGVSQSPSNKVTEKGKDVELRCDPISGHTALYWYRQSLGQGLEFLIYFQGNSAPDKSGLPSDRFSAERTGGSVSTLTIQRTQQEDSAVYLCASSLVVGTGQETQYFGPGTRLLVL.

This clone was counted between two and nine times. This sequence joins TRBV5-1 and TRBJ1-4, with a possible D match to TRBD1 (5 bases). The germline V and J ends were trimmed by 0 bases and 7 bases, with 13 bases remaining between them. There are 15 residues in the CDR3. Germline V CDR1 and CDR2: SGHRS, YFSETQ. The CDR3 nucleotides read TGCGCCAGCAGCTTGGGAGACCTCGGGGGTGAAAAACTGTTTTTT. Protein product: CASSLGDLGGEKLFF. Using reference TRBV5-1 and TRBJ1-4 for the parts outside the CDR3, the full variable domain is KAGVTQTPRYLIKTRGQQVTLSCSPISGHRSVSWYQQTPGQGLQFLFEYFSETQRNKGNFPGRFSGRQFSNSRSEMNVSTLELGDSALYLCASSLGDLGGEKLFFGSGTQLSVL.

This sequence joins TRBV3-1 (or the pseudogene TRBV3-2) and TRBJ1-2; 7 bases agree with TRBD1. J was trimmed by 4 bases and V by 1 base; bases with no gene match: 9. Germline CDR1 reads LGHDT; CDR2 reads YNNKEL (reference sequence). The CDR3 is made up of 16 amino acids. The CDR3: CASSQGAGTGAYGYTF. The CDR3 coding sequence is TGTGCCAGCAGCCAAGGGGCTGGTACAGGGGCCTATGGCTACACCTTC.

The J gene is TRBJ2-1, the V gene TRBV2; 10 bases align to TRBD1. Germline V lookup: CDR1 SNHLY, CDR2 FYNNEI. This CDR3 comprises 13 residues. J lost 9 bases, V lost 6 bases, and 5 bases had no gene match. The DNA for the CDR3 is TGTGCCAGCAGGGGACAGGGGAAAGCTGAGCAGTTCTTC. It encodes CASRGQGKAEQFF.

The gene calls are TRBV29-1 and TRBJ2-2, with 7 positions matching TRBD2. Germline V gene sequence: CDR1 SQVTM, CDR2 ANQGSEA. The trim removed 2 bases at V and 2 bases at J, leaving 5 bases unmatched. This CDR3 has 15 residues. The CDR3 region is CSVESGDVNTGELFF. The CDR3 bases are TGCAGCGTTGAAAGCGGGGACGTAAACACCGGGGAGCTGTTTTTT.